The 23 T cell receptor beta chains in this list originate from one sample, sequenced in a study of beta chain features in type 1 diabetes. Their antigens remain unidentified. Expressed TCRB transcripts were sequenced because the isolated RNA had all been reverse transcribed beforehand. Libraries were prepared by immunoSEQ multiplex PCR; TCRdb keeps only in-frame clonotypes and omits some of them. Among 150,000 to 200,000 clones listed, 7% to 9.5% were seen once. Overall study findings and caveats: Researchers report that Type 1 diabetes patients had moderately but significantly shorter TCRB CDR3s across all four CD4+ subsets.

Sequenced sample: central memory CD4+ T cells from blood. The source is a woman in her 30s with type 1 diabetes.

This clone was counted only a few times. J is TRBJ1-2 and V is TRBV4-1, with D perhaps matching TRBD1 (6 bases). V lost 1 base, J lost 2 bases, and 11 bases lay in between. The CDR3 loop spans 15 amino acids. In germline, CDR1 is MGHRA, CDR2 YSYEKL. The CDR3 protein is CASSQVYRVNYGYTF. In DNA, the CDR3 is TGCGCCAGCAGCCAAGTGTACAGGGTAAACTATGGCTACACCTTC.

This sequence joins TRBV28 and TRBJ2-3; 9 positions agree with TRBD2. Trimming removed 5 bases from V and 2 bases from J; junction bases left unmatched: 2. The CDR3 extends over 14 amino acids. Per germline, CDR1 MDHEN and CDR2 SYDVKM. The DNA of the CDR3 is TGTGCCAGCAGTCGCGGGGGGGCCACAGATACGCAGTATTTT. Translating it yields CASSRGGATDTQYF.

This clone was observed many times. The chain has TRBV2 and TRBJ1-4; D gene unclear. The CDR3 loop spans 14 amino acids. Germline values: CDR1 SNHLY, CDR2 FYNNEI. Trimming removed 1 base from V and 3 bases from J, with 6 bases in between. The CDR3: CASSEVAANEKLFF. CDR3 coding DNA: TGTGCCAGCAGTGAAGTGGCCGCTAATGAAAAACTGTTTTTT.

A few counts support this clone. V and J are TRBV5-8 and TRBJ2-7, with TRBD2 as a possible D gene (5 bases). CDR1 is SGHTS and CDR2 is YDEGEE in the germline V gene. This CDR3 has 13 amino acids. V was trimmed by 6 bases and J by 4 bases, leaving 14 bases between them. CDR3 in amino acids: CASNPGILYEQYF. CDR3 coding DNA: TGTGCCAGCAACCCCGGGATTCTATACGAGCAGTACTTC.

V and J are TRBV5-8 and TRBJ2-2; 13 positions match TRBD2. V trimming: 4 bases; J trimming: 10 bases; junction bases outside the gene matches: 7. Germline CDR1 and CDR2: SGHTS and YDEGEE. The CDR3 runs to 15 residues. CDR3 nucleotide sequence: TGTGCCAGCAGCCCGGGACTAGCGGGATTGGTGGAGCTGTTTTTT. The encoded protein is CASSPGLAGLVELFF.

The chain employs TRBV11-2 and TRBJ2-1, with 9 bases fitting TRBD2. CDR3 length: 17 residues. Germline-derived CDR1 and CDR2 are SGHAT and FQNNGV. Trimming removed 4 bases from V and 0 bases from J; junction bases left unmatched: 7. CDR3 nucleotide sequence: TGTGCCAGCAGCTCGAGAGGTAGCGGGAGCTCCTACAATGAGCAGTTCTTC. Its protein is CASSSRGSGSSYNEQFF.

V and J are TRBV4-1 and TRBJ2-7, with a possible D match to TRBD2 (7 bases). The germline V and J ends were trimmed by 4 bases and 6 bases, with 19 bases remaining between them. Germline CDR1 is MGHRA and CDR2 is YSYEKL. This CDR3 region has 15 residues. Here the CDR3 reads CASSRGATAGAEQYF. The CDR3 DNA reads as TGCGCCAGCAGCCGAGGGGCGACGGCGGGGGCCGAGCAGTACTTC.

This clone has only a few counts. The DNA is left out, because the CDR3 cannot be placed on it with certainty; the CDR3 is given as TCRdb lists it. CDR3: CASSLVGQGSFF. The rearrangement joins TRBV5-4 to TRBJ1-1; whether TRBD1, the table's D call, matches the DNA was not checked. The length of the CDR3 is 12 amino acids, counting both ends. Per germline, CDR1 SGHNT and CDR2 YYREEE (reference sequence).

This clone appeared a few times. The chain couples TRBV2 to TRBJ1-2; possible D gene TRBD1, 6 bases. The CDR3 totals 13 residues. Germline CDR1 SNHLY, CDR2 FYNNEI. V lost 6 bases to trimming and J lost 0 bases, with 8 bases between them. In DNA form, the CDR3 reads TGTGCCAGCAGCGGGGACACTAACTATGGCTACACCTTC. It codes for CASSGDTNYGYTF.

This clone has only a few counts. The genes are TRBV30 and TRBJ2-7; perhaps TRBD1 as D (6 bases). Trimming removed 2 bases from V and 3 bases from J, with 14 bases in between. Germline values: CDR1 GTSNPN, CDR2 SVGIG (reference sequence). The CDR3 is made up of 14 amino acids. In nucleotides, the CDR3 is TGTGCCTGGAGTCGTGGTCGAGGGGGCTACGAGCAGTACTTC. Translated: CAWSRGRGGYEQYF.

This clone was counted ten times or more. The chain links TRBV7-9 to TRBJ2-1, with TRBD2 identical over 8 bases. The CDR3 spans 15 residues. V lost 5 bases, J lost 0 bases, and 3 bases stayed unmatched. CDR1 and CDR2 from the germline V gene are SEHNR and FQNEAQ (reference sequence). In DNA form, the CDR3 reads TGTGCCAGCAGCCGTACTAGCGGCTCCTACAATGAGCAGTTCTTC. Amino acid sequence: CASSRTSGSYNEQFF.

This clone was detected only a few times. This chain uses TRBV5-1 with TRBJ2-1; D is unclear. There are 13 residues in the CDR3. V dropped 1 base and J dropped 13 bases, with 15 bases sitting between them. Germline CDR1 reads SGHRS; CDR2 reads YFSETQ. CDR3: CASSLTPLEDQFF. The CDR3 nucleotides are TGCGCCAGCAGCTTGACCCCCCTAGAAGATCAGTTCTTC.

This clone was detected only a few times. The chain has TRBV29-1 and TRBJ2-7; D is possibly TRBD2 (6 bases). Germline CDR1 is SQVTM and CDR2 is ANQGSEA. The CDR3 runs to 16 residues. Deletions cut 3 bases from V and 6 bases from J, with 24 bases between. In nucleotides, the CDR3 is TGCAGCGTTGAGGGGGGAGTGAGGGGCGAGTGGCGCGAGCAGTACTTC. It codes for CSVEGGVRGEWREQYF.

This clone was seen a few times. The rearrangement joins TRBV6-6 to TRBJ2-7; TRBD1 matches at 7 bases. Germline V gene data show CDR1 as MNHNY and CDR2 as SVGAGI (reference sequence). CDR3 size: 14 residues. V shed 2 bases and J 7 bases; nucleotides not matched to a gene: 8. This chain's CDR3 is CASSYEGGADEQYF. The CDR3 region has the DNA TGTGCCAGCAGTTACGAAGGGGGCGCGGATGAGCAGTACTTC.

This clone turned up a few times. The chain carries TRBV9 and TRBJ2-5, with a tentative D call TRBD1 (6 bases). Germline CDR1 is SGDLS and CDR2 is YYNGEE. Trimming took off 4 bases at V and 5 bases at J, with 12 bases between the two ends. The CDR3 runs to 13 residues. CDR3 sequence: CASSTRTDETQYF. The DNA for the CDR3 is TGTGCCAGCAGCACCAGGACAGATGAGACCCAGTACTTC.

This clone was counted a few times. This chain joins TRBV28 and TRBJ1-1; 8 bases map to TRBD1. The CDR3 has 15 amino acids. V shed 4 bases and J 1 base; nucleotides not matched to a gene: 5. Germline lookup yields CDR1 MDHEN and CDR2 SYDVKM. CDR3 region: CASSSKGTGNTEAFF. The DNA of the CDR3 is TGTGCCAGCAGTTCCAAAGGGACAGGGAACACTGAAGCTTTCTTT.

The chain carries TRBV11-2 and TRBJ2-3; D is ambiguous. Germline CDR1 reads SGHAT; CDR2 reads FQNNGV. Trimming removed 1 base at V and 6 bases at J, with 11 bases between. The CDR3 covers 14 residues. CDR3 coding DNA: TGTGCCAGCAGCTTAGGGAGCGTATCGGATACGCAGTATTTT. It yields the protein CASSLGSVSDTQYF.

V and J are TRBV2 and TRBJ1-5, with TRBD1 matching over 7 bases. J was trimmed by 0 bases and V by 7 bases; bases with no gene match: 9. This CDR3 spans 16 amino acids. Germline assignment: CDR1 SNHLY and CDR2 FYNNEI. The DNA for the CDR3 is TGTGCCAGCATTGAGGACAGGTCTTATAGCAATCAGCCCCAGCATTTT. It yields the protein CASIEDRSYSNQPQHF. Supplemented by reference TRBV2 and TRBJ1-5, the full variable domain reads EPEVTQTPSHQVTQMGQEVILRCVPISNHLYFYWYRQILGQKVEFLVSFYNNEISEKSEIFDDQFSVERPDGSNFTLKIRSTKLEDSAMYFCASIEDRSYSNQPQHFGDGTRLSIL.

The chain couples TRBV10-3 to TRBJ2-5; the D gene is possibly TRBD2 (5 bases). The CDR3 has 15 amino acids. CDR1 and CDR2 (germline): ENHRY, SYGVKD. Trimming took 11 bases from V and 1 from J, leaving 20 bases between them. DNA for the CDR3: TGTGCCGCCCGGGGTGGTCCAGCGGCCCAAGAGACCCAGTACTTC. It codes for CAARGGPAAQETQYF.

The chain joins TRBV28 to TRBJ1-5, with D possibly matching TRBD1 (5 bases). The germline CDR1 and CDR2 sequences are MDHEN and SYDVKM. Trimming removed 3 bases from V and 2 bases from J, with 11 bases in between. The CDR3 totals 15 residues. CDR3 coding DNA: TGTGCCAGCAGTTTGTTGGGGACTCGCAATCAGCCCCAGCATTTT. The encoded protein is CASSLLGTRNQPQHF.

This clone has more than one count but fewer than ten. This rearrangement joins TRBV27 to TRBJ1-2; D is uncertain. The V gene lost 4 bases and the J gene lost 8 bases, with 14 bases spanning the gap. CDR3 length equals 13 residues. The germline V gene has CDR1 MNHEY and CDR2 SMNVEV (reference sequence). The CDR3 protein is CASSSSNLRGYTF. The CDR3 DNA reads TGTGCCAGCAGTTCGTCCAACCTGAGGGGCTACACCTTC.

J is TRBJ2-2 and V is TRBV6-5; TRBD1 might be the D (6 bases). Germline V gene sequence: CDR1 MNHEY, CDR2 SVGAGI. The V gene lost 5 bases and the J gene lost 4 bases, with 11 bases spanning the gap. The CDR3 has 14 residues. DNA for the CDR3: TGTGCCAGCAGTGTACAGGGTGTCACCGGGGAGCTGTTTTTT. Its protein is CASSVQGVTGELFF.

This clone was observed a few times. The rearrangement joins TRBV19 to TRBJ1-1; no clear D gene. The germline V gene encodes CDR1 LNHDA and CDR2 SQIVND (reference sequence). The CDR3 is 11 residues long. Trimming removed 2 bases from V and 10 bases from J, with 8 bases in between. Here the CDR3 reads CASSIPRRAFF. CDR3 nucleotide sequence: TGTGCCAGTAGTATACCCAGGCGAGCTTTCTTT.